These 21 T cell receptor beta chains came from one sample sequenced in a study of T-cell reconstitution after alpha-beta-depleted transplantation in children. Preparing the TCRbeta library involved the use of unique molecular identifiers. TCRdb re-called the PCR reads through MiXCR, storing one row per CDR3 protein. The sample contains hundreds of thousands of distinct CDR3 sequences, around 14% of which appear only once. Specimen: PBMCs, collected before TCRalphabeta/CD19-depleted stem cell transplant. These receptors were collected from a girl aged 2 to 10 with congenital amegakaryocytic thrombocytopenia, due to receive a stem cell transplant.

The chain combines TRBV5-1 with TRBJ1-2; D call uncertain. The CDR3 is made up of 14 amino acids. Per germline, CDR1 SGHRS and CDR2 YFSETQ. The V end lost 4 bases, the J end lost 3 bases, and 13 bases lay between the germline ends. The CDR3 loop reads CASSPQPRDYGYTF. The CDR3 nucleotides are TGCGCCAGCAGCCCTCAGCCCCGAGACTATGGCTACACCTTC.

V and J are TRBV5-6 and TRBJ2-7; D is undetermined. Trimming removed 3 bases at V and 1 base at J, with 8 bases between. Germline CDR1 reads SGHDT; CDR2 reads YYEEEE. CDR3 length equals 13 residues. The CDR3 region is CASSSDLSYEQYF. CDR3 nucleotide sequence: TGTGCCAGCAGCTCGGATCTGTCCTACGAGCAGTACTTC.

Only a few counts were recorded for this clonotype. V is TRBV20-1 and J is TRBJ2-7; 10 bases line up with TRBD1. The CDR3 contains 14 residues. Trimming removed 5 bases from V and 4 bases from J; junction bases left unmatched: 8. Germline CDR1 DFQATT, CDR2 SNEGSKA (reference sequence). This CDR3 reads CSAQVPGQGYEQYF. CDR3 DNA: TGCAGTGCTCAAGTCCCGGGACAGGGGTACGAGCAGTACTTC.

This clonotype was detected a few times. The chain couples TRBV5-1 to TRBJ2-5; D tentatively reads TRBD1 or TRBD2 (5 bases each). Germline V gene data show CDR1 as SGHRS and CDR2 as YFSETQ. V gave up 1 base and J gave up 5 bases, with 18 bases separating them. The CDR3 sequence is 16 residues long. Here the CDR3 DNA reads TGCGCCAGCAGCTTGAGTTCTGGACAACGCGGGGAGACCCAGTACTTC. It codes for CASSLSSGQRGETQYF.

In the case of this clonotype: A junction end diverges from the germline sequence, so it may reflect a read error. The rearrangement joins TRBV20-1 to TRBJ2-1, with 9 positions matching TRBD2. This CDR3 contains 17 residues. The germline V gene encodes CDR1 DFQATT and CDR2 SNEGSKA (reference sequence). CDR3: CCARDPPTSGRNNEQFF. In nucleotides, the CDR3 is TGCTGTGCTAGAGACCCCCCGACTAGCGGACGAAACAATGAGCAGTTCTTC.

This chain uses TRBV5-5 with TRBJ2-2, with D tentatively TRBD1 (5 bases). Germline V gene data show CDR1 as SGHKS and CDR2 as YYEKEE (reference sequence). Trimming pared 7 bases from V and 5 bases from J, leaving 15 bases between. This CDR3 is built from 14 residues. In DNA form, the CDR3 reads TGTGCCAGCCGATGGGCAGGGCAAACCGGGGAGCTGTTTTTT. It encodes CASRWAGQTGELFF.

This clonotype was recorded a few times. The rearrangement uses TRBV11-1 and TRBJ2-1; D perhaps matches TRBD1 (6 bases). The CDR3 has 18 residues. The germline gives CDR1 SGHAT, CDR2 FQDESV (reference sequence). Deletions cut 4 bases from V and 2 bases from J, with 21 bases between. The CDR3 DNA is TGTGCCAGCAGCTCCACTCCGTCTACAGGGTACGCCTACAATGAGCAGTTCTTC. It encodes CASSSTPSTGYAYNEQFF.

In this sample, this clonotype turned up a few times. The chain employs TRBV20-1 and TRBJ2-1, with a tentative D call TRBD2 (6 bases). The V gene lost 0 bases and the J gene lost 9 bases, with 21 bases spanning the gap. The CDR3 spans 16 residues. Germline loops: CDR1 DFQATT, CDR2 SNEGSKA (reference sequence). This CDR3 reads CSARDFGTESGTEQFF. The CDR3 nucleotides read TGCAGTGCTAGAGATTTTGGGACTGAAAGTGGTACTGAGCAGTTCTTC.

V gene TRBV28 combines with J gene TRBJ2-1; 7 nucleotides agree with TRBD1. This CDR3 contains 16 residues. Germline CDR1 and CDR2: MDHEN and SYDVKM. With V trimmed by 8 bases and J by 7 bases, 17 bases remained unmatched. The DNA of the CDR3 is TGTGCCAGCTCTACAAGGAGTCAGGGGGTGAATAATGAGCAGTTCTTC. It specifies CASSTRSQGVNNEQFF.

This clonotype was observed a handful of times. V is TRBV7-6 and J is TRBJ2-3; D might be TRBD2 (6 bases). V dropped 5 bases and J dropped 6 bases, with 12 bases sitting between them. There are 13 residues in the CDR3. The germline gives CDR1 SGHVS, CDR2 FNYEAQ. For the CDR3, the DNA is TGTGCCAGCAGCCTTACGGGGGTTGATACGCAGTATTTT. This gives the protein CASSLTGVDTQYF.

In its sample, this clonotype was seen a few times. For the CDR3, the DNA is TGCAGCGCTGGGGCCCTCGACTTCAATGAGCAGTTCTTC. Translation gives CSAGALDFNEQFF. This rearrangement joins TRBV29-1 to TRBJ2-1; the D gene is possibly TRBD1 (5 bases). Germline V lookup: CDR1 SQVTM, CDR2 ANQGSEA. The CDR3 consists of 13 residues. Trimming removed 7 bases from V and 6 bases from J, with 16 bases in between.

Ten or more counts support this clonotype. The chain combines TRBV20-1 with TRBJ2-1, with D perhaps TRBD1 (5 bases). The CDR3 runs to 14 residues. The germline V and J ends were trimmed by 6 bases and 3 bases, with 15 bases remaining between them. Germline V gives CDR1 DFQATT, CDR2 SNEGSKA (reference sequence). CDR3 DNA sequence: TGCAGTGCCGTGGGGCAGAGGTACTACAATGAGCAGTTCTTC. It specifies CSAVGQRYYNEQFF.

This clonotype came up many times. The chain joins TRBV20-1 to TRBJ1-2; the D is unclear. The CDR3 loop spans 12 amino acids. V lost 6 bases and J lost 1, with 9 bases in between. The V gene's germline CDR1 is DFQATT and CDR2 SNEGSKA (reference sequence). DNA of the CDR3: TGCAGTGCCAAGCAGCTTAACTATGGCTACACCTTC. Its translation: CSAKQLNYGYTF.

The CDR3 region is CASRGAGLPDFNEQFF. The CDR3, as DNA: TGTGCCAGCAGGGGCGCTGGGTTGCCTGACTTCAATGAGCAGTTCTTC. The chain couples TRBV2 to TRBJ2-1; no clear D. The germline CDR1 and CDR2 sequences are SNHLY and FYNNEI. V lost 6 bases and J lost 6, with 21 bases in between. This CDR3 is built from 16 residues.

This clonotype was observed at least ten times. This chain uses TRBV12-3 or TRBV12-4 with TRBJ2-1, with a weak D call TRBD2 (5 bases). CDR3 size: 16 residues. V lost 4 bases and J 8 bases, leaving 21 bases between the germline ends. The CDR3 here is CASSSSAVGRVDEQFF. DNA for the CDR3: TGTGCCAGCAGTTCCTCGGCAGTGGGGAGAGTCGATGAGCAGTTCTTC.

This clonotype was found a few times. The chain joins TRBV7-2 to TRBJ2-7; possibly TRBD2 for D (5 bases). CDR3 length equals 13 residues. V was pared by 6 bases and J by 5 bases, with 14 bases between. CDR1 and CDR2 (germline): SGHTA, FQGNSA. As DNA, the CDR3 is TGTGCCAGCAGGGGAAATGGGAGAGACGAGCAGTACTTC. It translates to CASRGNGRDEQYF.

This clonotype was observed at least ten times. The genes are TRBV7-9 and TRBJ2-7; D remains unclear. Germline values: CDR1 SEHNR, CDR2 FQNEAQ (reference sequence). The CDR3 runs 14 residues. The germline V and J ends were trimmed by 4 bases and 2 bases, with 12 bases remaining between them. The CDR3 DNA reads TGTGCCAGCAGCTCCTCCGCAGTTCCCTACGAGCAGTACTTC. Residues: CASSSSAVPYEQYF.

This clonotype was recorded many times. The chain is built from TRBV7-2 and TRBJ2-4; no firm D call. CDR3 length equals 16 residues. Germline V CDR1 and CDR2: SGHTA, FQGNSA. Trimming stripped 5 bases from V and 7 bases from J, with 21 bases between. CDR3: CASSQPDFLPMNIQYF. The CDR3 region has the DNA TGTGCCAGCAGCCAACCCGACTTCCTACCAATGAACATTCAGTACTTC.

This clonotype came up a few times. In DNA form, the CDR3 reads TGTGCCAGCAGCCTCTCTAGCGTCTGGCAAGAGACCCAGTACTTC. It encodes CASSLSSVWQETQYF. V gene TRBV7-2 combines with J gene TRBJ2-5, with D maybe TRBD2 (6 bases). The CDR3 is 15 amino acids. Trimming shortened V by 5 bases and J by 2 bases, and 15 bases separated the two germline ends. CDR1 is SGHTA and CDR2 is FQGNSA in the germline V gene.

This clonotype was seen a few times. The rearrangement links TRBV5-1 to TRBJ1-4; 11 nucleotides agree with TRBD1. Germline CDR1 and CDR2: SGHRS and YFSETQ. CDR3 size: 15 residues. V lost 4 bases to trimming and J lost 5 bases; unmatched junction nucleotides: 4. DNA of the CDR3: TGCGCCAGCAGCGACCGGGACAGGGGGAATGAAAAACTGTTTTTT. This translates into CASSDRDRGNEKLFF.

The chain joins TRBV15 to TRBJ2-3; D is unclear. The DNA end lines up better with TRBJ1-5; the J call may be wrong. Germline assignment: CDR1 LNHNV and CDR2 YYDKDF (reference sequence). This CDR3 spans 14 amino acids. In DNA, the CDR3 is TGTGCCACCAGCAGAGACTGGGCCACAGATACGCAGCATTTT. This encodes CATSRDWATDTQHF.